Each of the 8 T cell receptor beta chains below was sequenced from the same sample in a study of response to subunit inactivated influenza vaccine. Each CDR3 protein gets one entry after TCRdb re-called the RT-PCR reads with MiXCR. The table has some 500,000 distinct CDR3 sequences, over 10% seen once. The input for sequencing was PBMCs from blood, taken roughly 48 days after vaccination. The receptors here all came from a man aged 50 or older who received an inactivated influenza vaccine.

A few counts support this clonotype. No conserved phenylalanine or tryptophan is present at the end of the CDR3, so a read error is the likely explanation. The rearrangement joins TRBV7-9 to TRBJ1-1, with D hard to call. This CDR3 has 14 residues. Trimming pared 5 bases from V and 1 base from J, leaving 11 bases between. Germline assignment: CDR1 SEHNR and CDR2 FQNEAQ (reference sequence). CDR3 DNA sequence: TGTGCCAGCAGCCCCATGGACGGGAACACTGAAGCTTTCCTT. It yields the protein CASSPMDGNTEAFL.

The V call is TRBV20-1, the J call TRBJ2-7; D is unclear. Trimming pared 5 bases from V and 0 bases from J, leaving 11 bases between. The CDR3 contains 13 residues. The germline V gene has CDR1 DFQATT and CDR2 SNEGSKA (reference sequence). In nucleotides, the CDR3 is TGCAGTGCTCGCCGGACCGTCTCCTACGAGCAGTACTTC. It specifies CSARRTVSYEQYF.

The CDR3 here is CASSLKLRQGFYEQFF. The CDR3 nucleotides read TGTGCCAGCAGTTTGAAGCTGCGACAGGGTTTCTATGAGCAGTTCTTC. The chain couples TRBV12-3 or TRBV12-4 to TRBJ2-1; 7 bases are shared with TRBD1. The CDR3 contains 16 residues. V trimming: 3 bases; J trimming: 8 bases; junction bases outside the gene matches: 13.

This clonotype was observed at least ten times. The chain links TRBV20-1 to TRBJ2-1; 7 nucleotides line up with TRBD2. Germline assignment: CDR1 DFQATT and CDR2 SNEGSKA (reference sequence). The CDR3 runs 15 residues. V dropped 5 bases and J dropped 0; count of bases not matched to a gene: 7. CDR3 in amino acids: CSAFHSGSSYNEQFF. For the CDR3, the DNA is TGCAGTGCTTTCCATAGCGGGTCCTCCTACAATGAGCAGTTCTTC.

The chain employs TRBV2 and TRBJ2-5; D ambiguous. The CDR3 sequence is 14 residues long. Deletions cut 3 bases from V and 0 bases from J, with 8 bases between. The V gene's germline CDR1 is SNHLY and CDR2 FYNNEI. This CDR3 reads CASSEKLYQETQYF. The CDR3 bases are TGTGCCAGCAGTGAGAAGCTTTACCAAGAGACCCAGTACTTC.

Only a few counts were recorded for this clonotype. The rearrangement uses TRBV6-1 and TRBJ1-6; no clear D gene. Trimming removed 5 bases from V and 15 bases from J, with 17 bases in between. The CDR3 runs to 13 residues. Germline CDR1 MNHNS, CDR2 SASEGT. As DNA, the CDR3 is TGTGCCAGCAGTCGTCCCGGGCCCCGCCGCCTCCACTTT. It codes for CASSRPGPRRLHF.

In this sample, this clonotype turned up many times. The chain recombines TRBV27 with TRBJ1-2; 7 positions match TRBD1. Germline CDR1 MNHEY, CDR2 SMNVEV (reference sequence). With 4 bases clipped from V and 5 bases from J, the junction kept 4 bases outside the gene matches. The CDR3 is made up of 13 amino acids. The DNA for the CDR3 is TGTGCCAGCAGTTATCAGGGGGGTTATGGCTACACCTTC. Residues: CASSYQGGYGYTF.

This chain joins TRBV12-3 or TRBV12-4 and TRBJ2-7; 8 bases are shared with TRBD1. With V trimmed by 8 bases and J by 3 bases, 15 bases remained unmatched. This CDR3 comprises 16 residues. The CDR3 reads CASGRPGQAGSYEQYF. The CDR3 coding sequence is TGTGCCAGCGGTAGACCGGGACAGGCCGGGAGCTACGAGCAGTACTTC.